This record looks at one T cell receptor (beta chain) sequence and its context. This clonotype was found many times. The antigen this receptor binds is unknown. No much larger clonotype is one base removed from it; base qualities were not supplied. This record comes from a study of read filtering for tumor transcriptome and immune sequencing (dated by TCRdb to 2020 to 2021). Background for the entire study: Of the patients in the cohort, 17 were male and around 15 were female, and their mean age was approximately 70 years, with a range of roughly 40 to 80. Under revised international staging, about 8 patients fell into R-ISS I, approximately 15 into R-ISS II and over five into R-ISS III. Whole-transcriptome libraries were prepared with the TruSeq RNA Access Library Prep Kit after DNase treatment. Per sample, about 3.5 to 10.27 million TCR-region mapped reads were obtained with IR-seq, compared with only 85 to 1273 with RNA-seq. The study compared TCR repertoires from targeted immune repertoire sequencing and bulk whole-transcriptome sequencing run on the same bone marrow samples. As a main aim, a read-filtering strategy for immune repertoire data was addressed, with the specific question being whether clonotypes supported by a single read should be removed. Beyond this particular receptor, the publication reports: In IR-seq, 80% to 85% of clonotypes but approximately 3.7% of total reads were represented by single-read clonotypes, whereas in RNA-seq, approximately 73% of clonotypes and around 45% of reads were represented by single-read clonotypes. Clonotypes were captured by IR-seq at much higher depth and more reliably than by RNA-seq, and smaller IR-seq throughput was sufficient for identification of most shared clonotypes. Removing single-read clonotypes increased the correlation between IR-seq and RNA-seq shared clonotype proportions. Rather than purified T cells, the sorted CD138-negative fraction was a mixed bone marrow immune population.

Bone marrow was sampled from every patient at the time of active disease. Ficoll-Hypaque density gradient centrifugation was used to isolate bone marrow mononuclear cells. Myeloma plasma cells were removed and CD138-negative cells were obtained by negative selection following labeling with CD138 magnetic microbeads on a MACS separator. Purity of the isolated cells was checked by flow cytometry on an Attune NxT using CD138 antibodies. Total RNA was extracted with TRIzol reagent and quantified with a NanoDrop spectrophotometer. Paired RNA-seq and IR-seq were performed on each patient's CD138-negative bone marrow sample. V and J lose 5 bases and 1 base, and a span of 15 bases separates them. From cysteine to phenylalanine, the CDR3 is 16 amino acids long. Only the CDR3 DNA stays, 48 bases, in frame from base 1. Per the germline V gene, KGHDR is the CDR1 and SFDVKD is the CDR2. The Immunoverse kit was used to build TCR libraries from around 420 ng RNA, with molecular barcoded adaptors covering alpha/delta and beta/gamma chains. TCR library preparation used the same RNA that was used for transcriptome sequencing. TCR libraries were sequenced on an Illumina HiSeq 4000 with 2 x 150 cycles. The study's own analysis went as follows. TCR reads were aligned to human V, D, J and C references and assembled into CDR3 clonotypes with MiXCR, including quality filtering and error correction. The tcR package in R was used to analyze clonotype counts and gene usage diversity. Raw mapping reads were checked after the RNA-seq reads had been mapped by STAR aligner version 2.5.3a onto the human GRCh37 genome. To test the effect of sequencing depth on detected clonotypes, IR-seq fastq files were randomly downsampled using Seqtk 1.3. TCRdb took the public reads, trimmed them with fastp at Q25, ran MiXCR for clone calling and kept in-frame beta chains. Entries are consolidated by CDR3 protein sequence, retaining the most common genes and DNA. These V and J calls originate from TCRdb's pipeline instead of the authors' own analysis. The sample table contains around 65,000 distinct CDR3 sequences; only one count was recorded for nearly 20% of them. In total, the top ten clones hold more than 13% of the sample.

This TCR came from a donor at least 40 years old with multiple myeloma. The sequencing input was a population of CD138-negative cells sorted from bone marrow. What this sample's cell subset or site label stands for: bone marrow mononuclear cells depleted of CD138+ plasma/myeloma cells by negative magnetic selection. Recombination linked TRBV24-1 to TRBJ2-3; possibly the D gene is TRBD2, per 7 matching bases. The CDR3 region: CATSGPGDYRTDTQYF. The DNA sequence follows: TGTGCCACCAGTGGACCAGGGGACTACCGCACAGATACGCAGTATTTT.